Listed below are T cell receptor beta chains from one sample, sequenced in a study of cytomegalovirus exposure and HLA in healthy donors. Produced via immunoSEQ multiplex PCR; TCRdb's table is partial and in-frame only. The sample consists of some 70,000 clones, around 97% of them appearing once. Sequenced material: PBMCs. These receptors originate from a man aged 18 to 35 in good health and CMV-seronegative. CDR3s include the opening cysteine and the closing phenylalanine or tryptophan. The order of the fields is CDR3 length, J gene, clone size, V gene, D gene, CDR3 DNA, CDR3 protein. The D gene is left open where the match is weak. Some rows mark clone size as missing; the rest say once, few, many or name a class of expanded clone.

CDR3 length: 12; J gene: TRBJ2-7; clone size: .; V gene: TRBV28; D gene: TRBD1; CDR3 DNA: TGTGCCAGCCGACAGGGTTCCTACGAGCAGTACTTC; CDR3 protein: CASRQGSYEQYF
CDR3 length: 17; J gene: TRBJ2-6; clone size: .; V gene: TRBV4-1; D gene: .; CDR3 DNA: TGCGCCAGCAGCCAAGAACCCGCCGGGTCTGGGGCCAACGTCCTGACTTTC; CDR3 protein: CASSQEPAGSGANVLTF
CDR3 length: 13; J gene: TRBJ2-7; clone size: .; V gene: TRBV5-4; D gene: .; CDR3 DNA: TGTGCCAGCAGCTTCCCCGGGATGTTCGAGCAGTACTTC; CDR3 protein: CASSFPGMFEQYF
CDR3 length: 21; J gene: TRBJ2-2; clone size: .; V gene: TRBV14; D gene: TRBD1; CDR3 DNA: TGTGCCAGCAGCCCTGGACAGGGGGCGCGTCAAGGCGGGGAGAACATCGGGGAGCTGTTTTTT; CDR3 protein: CASSPGQGARQGGENIGELFF
CDR3 length: 14; J gene: TRBJ2-1; clone size: .; V gene: TRBV13; D gene: TRBD2; CDR3 DNA: TGTGCCAGCAGCTCGGGACTAGAGTTCAATGAGCAGTTCTTC; CDR3 protein: CASSSGLEFNEQFF
CDR3 length: 16; J gene: TRBJ2-3; clone size: .; V gene: TRBV28; D gene: .; CDR3 DNA: TGTGCCAGCAGTTTGGGAGGACTCAGGCGAGTAGATACGCAGTATTTT; CDR3 protein: CASSLGGLRRVDTQYF
CDR3 length: 13; J gene: TRBJ1-2; clone size: .; V gene: TRBV11-2; D gene: .; CDR3 DNA: TGTGCCAGCAGGAACAGGGACGACTATGGCTACACCTTC; CDR3 protein: CASRNRDDYGYTF
CDR3 length: 17; J gene: TRBJ2-1; clone size: .; V gene: TRBV5-1; D gene: TRBD2; CDR3 DNA: TGCGCCAGCAGCGCCCTAGGACTAGCGGGAGCCACAAATGAGCAGTTCTTC; CDR3 protein: CASSALGLAGATNEQFF
CDR3 length: 14; J gene: TRBJ1-4; clone size: .; V gene: TRBV28; D gene: .; CDR3 DNA: TGTGCCAGCACCCCCGGGGGAGGGATAGAAAAACTGTTTTTT; CDR3 protein: CASTPGGGIEKLFF
CDR3 length: 16; J gene: TRBJ1-2; clone size: once; V gene: TRBV5-1; D gene: .; CDR3 DNA: TGCGCCAGCAGCGGGCTCTCCCGGACAACTAACTATGGCTACACCTTC; CDR3 protein: CASSGLSRTTNYGYTF
CDR3 length: 15; J gene: TRBJ2-1; clone size: .; V gene: TRBV9; D gene: TRBD1; CDR3 DNA: TGTGCCAGCAGCGTATCAGGGGGCGGTTACAATGAGCAGTTCTTC; CDR3 protein: CASSVSGGGYNEQFF
CDR3 length: 16; J gene: TRBJ1-6; clone size: once; V gene: TRBV5-4; D gene: .; CDR3 DNA: TGTGCCAGCAGCTTGGCCGTCGGGGGACGGGATTCACCCCTCCACTTT; CDR3 protein: CASSLAVGGRDSPLHF
CDR3 length: 18; J gene: TRBJ1-2; clone size: .; V gene: TRBV15; D gene: .; CDR3 DNA: TGTGCCACCAGCAGAGATCCCCCCCAGACAGGTTCCTCCTATGGCTACACCTTC; CDR3 protein: CATSRDPPQTGSSYGYTF
CDR3 length: 17; J gene: TRBJ2-3; clone size: .; V gene: TRBV7-9; D gene: TRBD2; CDR3 DNA: TGTGCCAGCAGCTTAACCCCTACTAGCGGGAGCACAGATACGCAGTATTTT; CDR3 protein: CASSLTPTSGSTDTQYF
CDR3 length: 12; J gene: TRBJ2-1; clone size: .; V gene: TRBV7-9; D gene: .; CDR3 DNA: TGTGCCAGCAGCTCGCAGGGGAATGAGCAGTTCTTC; CDR3 protein: CASSSQGNEQFF
CDR3 length: 13; J gene: TRBJ2-3; clone size: .; V gene: TRBV6-1; D gene: TRBD1; CDR3 DNA: TGTGCCAGCGCAACAGGGGACACAGATACGCAGTATTTT; CDR3 protein: CASATGDTDTQYF
CDR3 length: 15; J gene: TRBJ1-1; clone size: once; V gene: TRBV5-4; D gene: TRBD1; CDR3 DNA: TGTGCCAGCAGCCAATCACAGGGGGAACGGGATCTGGCTTTCTTT; CDR3 protein: CASSQSQGERDLAFF
CDR3 length: 15; J gene: TRBJ2-7; clone size: .; V gene: TRBV5-1; D gene: .; CDR3 DNA: TGCGCCAGCAGCTTGTACTACGGGGGAACCTACGAGCAGTACTTC; CDR3 protein: CASSLYYGGTYEQYF
CDR3 length: 14; J gene: TRBJ1-1; clone size: .; V gene: TRBV18; D gene: TRBD1; CDR3 DNA: TGTGCCAGCTCACCCGGACAGGGGAACACTGAAGCTTTCTTT; CDR3 protein: CASSPGQGNTEAFF
CDR3 length: 15; J gene: TRBJ2-1; clone size: .; V gene: TRBV19; D gene: .; CDR3 DNA: TGTGCCAGTAGTATCGGCTGGAGCTCCTACAATGAGCAGTTCTTC; CDR3 protein: CASSIGWSSYNEQFF
CDR3 length: 15; J gene: TRBJ2-2; clone size: .; V gene: TRBV7-3; D gene: .; CDR3 DNA: TGTGCCAGCAGCACACTCCATGGGGGGACCGGGGAGCTGTTTTTT; CDR3 protein: CASSTLHGGTGELFF
CDR3 length: 14; J gene: TRBJ2-2; clone size: .; V gene: TRBV2; D gene: .; CDR3 DNA: TGTGCCAGCAGTAAGAACAGGAACACCGGGGAGCTGTTTTTT; CDR3 protein: CASSKNRNTGELFF
CDR3 length: 17; J gene: TRBJ2-7; clone size: .; V gene: TRBV6-8; D gene: TRBD1; CDR3 DNA: TGTGCCAGCACATTTATAACAGGGGGCGCGGTTTTTTACGAGCAGTACTTC; CDR3 protein: CASTFITGGAVFYEQYF
CDR3 length: 13; J gene: TRBJ2-7; clone size: .; V gene: TRBV30; D gene: .; CDR3 DNA: TGTGCCTGGAGTGGCCCAGGGCCAAGGGAGCAGTACTTC; CDR3 protein: CAWSGPGPREQYF
CDR3 length: 16; J gene: TRBJ1-6; clone size: .; V gene: TRBV28; D gene: .; CDR3 DNA: TGTGCCAGCAGCGGCATTCGACGGCCGGGGGATTCACCCCTCCACTTT; CDR3 protein: CASSGIRRPGDSPLHF
CDR3 length: 12; J gene: TRBJ1-2; clone size: .; V gene: TRBV6-5; D gene: .; CDR3 DNA: TGTGCTAGCACCGGCAGGGGCTCTGGCTACACCTTC; CDR3 protein: CASTGRGSGYTF
CDR3 length: 17; J gene: TRBJ1-6; clone size: .; V gene: TRBV2; D gene: TRBD1; CDR3 DNA: TGTGCCAGCAGTGATTCCGGGACAGGGGGCTTTAATTCACCCCTCCACTTT; CDR3 protein: CASSDSGTGGFNSPLHF
CDR3 length: 15; J gene: TRBJ1-5; clone size: .; V gene: TRBV18; D gene: TRBD1; CDR3 DNA: TGTGCCAGCTCAAGACAGGGAAGCGACAATCAGCCCCAGCATTTT; CDR3 protein: CASSRQGSDNQPQHF
CDR3 length: 15; J gene: TRBJ1-5; clone size: .; V gene: TRBV7-2; D gene: .; CDR3 DNA: TGTGCCAGCAGCTTAAGACAGTATAGCAATCAGCCCCAGCATTTT; CDR3 protein: CASSLRQYSNQPQHF
CDR3 length: 14; J gene: TRBJ1-1; clone size: .; V gene: TRBV7-9; D gene: .; CDR3 DNA: TGTGCCAGCAGCTTAGCATCGGGAAACACTGAAGCTTTCTTT; CDR3 protein: CASSLASGNTEAFF
CDR3 length: 17; J gene: TRBJ2-3; clone size: .; V gene: TRBV11-3; D gene: TRBD2; CDR3 DNA: TGTGCCAGCAGCTTAGGGTGGACTAGCGGTCGCACAGATACGCAGTATTTT; CDR3 protein: CASSLGWTSGRTDTQYF
CDR3 length: 14; J gene: TRBJ1-2; clone size: .; V gene: TRBV10-3; D gene: .; CDR3 DNA: TGTGCCATCAGTGAAGGGGGAAAAAACTATGGCTACACCTTC; CDR3 protein: CAISEGGKNYGYTF
CDR3 length: 14; J gene: TRBJ2-5; clone size: .; V gene: TRBV6-1; D gene: .; CDR3 DNA: TGTGCCAGCAGTGAACGCGGATCCCAAGAGACCCAGTACTTC; CDR3 protein: CASSERGSQETQYF
CDR3 length: 15; J gene: TRBJ2-2; clone size: .; V gene: TRBV21-1; D gene: .; CDR3 DNA: TGTGCCAGCAGCAAGACGACCAGGGTTACCGGGGAGCTGTTTTTT; CDR3 protein: CASSKTTRVTGELFF
CDR3 length: 15; J gene: TRBJ1-1; clone size: .; V gene: TRBV21-1; D gene: .; CDR3 DNA: TGTGCCAGCAGCTATACCCCACGGGAGAGGACTGAAGCTTTCTTT; CDR3 protein: CASSYTPRERTEAFF
CDR3 length: 13; J gene: TRBJ1-1; clone size: .; V gene: TRBV6-1; D gene: .; CDR3 DNA: TGTGCCAGCAGTCCCCAGATGAACACTGAAGCTTTCTTT; CDR3 protein: CASSPQMNTEAFF
CDR3 length: 15; J gene: TRBJ1-2; clone size: .; V gene: TRBV6-1; D gene: .; CDR3 DNA: TGTGCCAGCAAGAGGGCCGTGGACGCTAACTATGGCTACACCTTC; CDR3 protein: CASKRAVDANYGYTF
CDR3 length: 13; J gene: TRBJ2-7; clone size: once; V gene: TRBV2; D gene: TRBD1; CDR3 DNA: TGTGCCAGCAGGGAACCGGGACAGGGGGAGCAGTACTTC; CDR3 protein: CASREPGQGEQYF
CDR3 length: 16; J gene: TRBJ2-3; clone size: .; V gene: TRBV28; D gene: TRBD2; CDR3 DNA: TGTGCCAGCAGCCAGCCGGGAGGCCGTGACCGGGATACGCAGTATTTT; CDR3 protein: CASSQPGGRDRDTQYF
CDR3 length: 14; J gene: TRBJ1-1; clone size: once; V gene: TRBV28; D gene: TRBD1; CDR3 DNA: TGTGCCAGCAGTGGACAGGGGGGGAACACTGAAGCTTTCTTT; CDR3 protein: CASSGQGGNTEAFF
CDR3 length: 12; J gene: TRBJ1-1; clone size: .; V gene: TRBV7-9; D gene: .; CDR3 DNA: TGTGCCAGCAGCTTATCAAACACTGAAGCTTTCTTT; CDR3 protein: CASSLSNTEAFF
CDR3 length: 16; J gene: TRBJ2-6; clone size: .; V gene: TRBV6-6; D gene: .; CDR3 DNA: TGTGCCAGCAGTACGGCACAGAAACCCGGGGCCAACGTCCTGACTTTC; CDR3 protein: CASSTAQKPGANVLTF
CDR3 length: 16; J gene: TRBJ1-3; clone size: .; V gene: TRBV19; D gene: .; CDR3 DNA: TGTGCCAGTAGTATATGGACGGGAGACTCTGGAAACACCATATATTTT; CDR3 protein: CASSIWTGDSGNTIYF
CDR3 length: 15; J gene: TRBJ2-3; clone size: .; V gene: TRBV15; D gene: .; CDR3 DNA: TGTGCCACCAGCAGAGCCCCAACAGTCACAGATACGCAGTATTTT; CDR3 protein: CATSRAPTVTDTQYF
CDR3 length: 15; J gene: TRBJ2-2; clone size: few; V gene: TRBV5-6; D gene: .; CDR3 DNA: TGTGCCAGCAGCTTATACACCTCCATCACCGGGGAGCTGTTTTTT; CDR3 protein: CASSLYTSITGELFF
CDR3 length: 15; J gene: TRBJ2-7; clone size: .; V gene: TRBV29-1; D gene: TRBD2; CDR3 DNA: TGCAGCGTCCTTCCCGGGACTAGCGGGAGTAACGAGCAGTACTTC; CDR3 protein: CSVLPGTSGSNEQYF